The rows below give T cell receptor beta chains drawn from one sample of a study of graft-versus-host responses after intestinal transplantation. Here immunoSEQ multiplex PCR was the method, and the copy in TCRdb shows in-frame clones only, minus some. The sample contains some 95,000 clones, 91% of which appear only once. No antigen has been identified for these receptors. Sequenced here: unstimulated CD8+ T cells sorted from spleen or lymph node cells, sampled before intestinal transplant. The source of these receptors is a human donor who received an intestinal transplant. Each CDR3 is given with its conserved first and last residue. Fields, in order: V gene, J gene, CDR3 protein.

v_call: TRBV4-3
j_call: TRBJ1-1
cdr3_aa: CASSPVAVSTEAFF

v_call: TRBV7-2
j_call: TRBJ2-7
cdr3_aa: CASSFGSAGYEQYF

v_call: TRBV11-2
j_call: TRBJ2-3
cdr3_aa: CASSSGLVLGSDTQYF

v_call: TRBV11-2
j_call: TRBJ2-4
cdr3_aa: CASSLGTGNIQYF

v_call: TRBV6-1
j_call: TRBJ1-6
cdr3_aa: CATEGPSPLHF

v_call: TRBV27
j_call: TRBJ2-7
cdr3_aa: CASRGEGQGFYEQYF

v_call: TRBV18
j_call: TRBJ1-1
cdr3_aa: CASSPNVNAGEAFF

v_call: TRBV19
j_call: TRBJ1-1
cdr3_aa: CASSIPGIEAFF

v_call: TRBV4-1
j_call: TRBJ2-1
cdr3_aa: CASSQRLAVGNEQFF

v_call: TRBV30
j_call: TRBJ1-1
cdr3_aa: CAWTGEATEAFF

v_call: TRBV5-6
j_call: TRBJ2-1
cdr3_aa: CASSFFGLPYPGDNEQFF

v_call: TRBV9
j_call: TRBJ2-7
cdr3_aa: CASSAGTSSYEQYF

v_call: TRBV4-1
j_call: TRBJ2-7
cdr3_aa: CASSLRQSSSYEQYF

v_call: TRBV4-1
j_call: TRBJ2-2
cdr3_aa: CASSQEIAVTGELFF

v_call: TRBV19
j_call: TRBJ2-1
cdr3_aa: CASSPGSNEQFF

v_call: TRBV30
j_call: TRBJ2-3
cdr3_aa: CAWTGPGALLSTDTQYF

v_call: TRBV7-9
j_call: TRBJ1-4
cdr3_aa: CASSLANRPGNEKLFF

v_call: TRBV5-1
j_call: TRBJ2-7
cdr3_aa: CASSSPFDEQYF

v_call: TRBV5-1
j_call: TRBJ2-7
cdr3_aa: CASSFVAGGLYEQYF

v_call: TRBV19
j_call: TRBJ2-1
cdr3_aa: CASSDPTSSHNEQFF

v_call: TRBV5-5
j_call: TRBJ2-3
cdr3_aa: CASSSGGGGTDTQYF

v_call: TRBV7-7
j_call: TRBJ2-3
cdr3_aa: CASSPRPTDTQYF

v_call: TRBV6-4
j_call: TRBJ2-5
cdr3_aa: CASPLLGLEETQYF

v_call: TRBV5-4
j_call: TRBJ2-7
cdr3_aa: CASSSGLVDEQYF

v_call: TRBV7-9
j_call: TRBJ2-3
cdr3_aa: CASSSRTSGITDTQYF

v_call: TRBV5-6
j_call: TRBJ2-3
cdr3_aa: CASSISGGLADTQYF

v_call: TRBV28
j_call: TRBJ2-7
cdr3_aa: CASKDSGIYEQYF

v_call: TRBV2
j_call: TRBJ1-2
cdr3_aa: CASSEVQGIRGYTF

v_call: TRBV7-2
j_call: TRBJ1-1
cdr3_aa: CASSLSRGVYEAFF

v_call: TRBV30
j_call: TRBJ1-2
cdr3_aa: CAWSPGGANYGYTF

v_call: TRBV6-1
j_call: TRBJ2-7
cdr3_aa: CASSAGGWSYEQYF

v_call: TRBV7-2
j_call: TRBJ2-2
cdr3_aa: CASSLRLAGEGLSTGELFF

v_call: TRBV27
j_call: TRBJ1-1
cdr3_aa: CASSFTRLLNTEAFF

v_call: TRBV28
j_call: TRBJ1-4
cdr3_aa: CASSSPVQGFGEKLFF

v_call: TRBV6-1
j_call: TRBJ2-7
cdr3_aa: CASSPGLPYEQYF

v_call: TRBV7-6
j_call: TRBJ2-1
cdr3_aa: CASSLFRTSVYNEQFF

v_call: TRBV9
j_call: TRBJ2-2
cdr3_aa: CASSVGQGAGELFF

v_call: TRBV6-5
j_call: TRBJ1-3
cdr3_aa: CASSTKVERNTIYF

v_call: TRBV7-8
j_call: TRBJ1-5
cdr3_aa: CASSPDRDYQPQHF

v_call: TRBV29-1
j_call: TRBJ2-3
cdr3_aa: CSVDGLAGGSTDTQYF

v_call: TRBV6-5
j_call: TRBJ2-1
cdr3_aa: CASRTSSGAYNEQFF

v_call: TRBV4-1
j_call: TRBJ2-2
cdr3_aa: CASSQDREKLFF

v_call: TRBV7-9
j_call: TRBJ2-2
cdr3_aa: CASSWGLAPGELFF

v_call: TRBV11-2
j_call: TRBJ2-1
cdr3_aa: CASSSETGVSYNEQFF

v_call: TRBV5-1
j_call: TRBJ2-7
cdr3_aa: CASSVGLAGTYEQYF